This entry describes one TCR beta chain. The data originate from a study of blood T cell repertoires in COVID-19. This CDR3 is 14 amino acids long. Germline CDR1 SGHRS, CDR2 YFSETQ. V gave up 0 bases and J gave up 4 bases; unmatched junction bases: 3. Original processing methods: Amplification with reference gene primers provided the estimates of nucleated cell counts. The assay was immunoSEQ multiplex PCR, and TCRdb's table has in-frame clones only and misses some. The D gene and trimming were derived from the DNA, and the V and J assignments and clone size from that table. In the table there are around 64,000 clones, about 87% of which are singletons.

Sequences were obtained from peripheral blood. The TCR comes from a man in his forties or fifties with active COVID-19. The V gene is TRBV5-1, the J gene TRBJ2-5; 7 bases line up with TRBD1. This CDR3 is CASSLAGGAETQYF. The CDR3, as DNA: TGCGCCAGCAGCTTGGCAGGGGGTGCAGAGACCCAGTACTTC. The full variable domain, its missing parts supplied by reference TRBV5-1 and TRBJ2-5, is KAGVTQTPRYLIKTRGQQVTLSCSPISGHRSVSWYQQTPGQGLQFLFEYFSETQRNKGNFPGRFSGRQFSNSRSEMNVSTLELGDSALYLCASSLAGGAETQYFGPGTRLLVL.